Described below is a single TCR beta chain sequence and its context. Its specificity is unknown. The missing CDR3 end, 3 residues past where the read stops, is filled in from the germline J gene. Each participant carried one incident cervical HPV16 infection only. Average input was around 1,300 ng genomic DNA for immunoSEQ TCR beta CDR3 amplification. Only in-frame clones appear in the TCRdb table, and some are missing; sequencing was by immunoSEQ multiplex PCR. Here the sample table reports 35,000 to 50,000 clones. The V end lost 7 bases, the J end lost 5 bases, and 14 bases lay between the germline ends. The CDR3 sequence is 13 residues long. From germline, CDR1 is MDHEN and CDR2 SYDVKM. The sample belongs to a study of T cells in women clearing cervical HPV infection. Findings and limits, study-wide: Each sample's T-cell count was unknown, possibly confounding richness.

Specimen: blood buffy coat. The clonotype comes from a woman between 18 and 70 years old with a cervical HPV16 infection that either progressed to CIN3+ or cleared (not recorded which). This chain joins TRBV28 and TRBJ1-2; the D gene is possibly TRBD1 (5 bases). Partial CDR3 DNA: TGTGCCAGCACCCCAGGGTCTCGGTATGGC. Amino acid sequence: CASTPGSRYG. The CDR3 in full is CASTPGSRYGYTF.